Below, one T cell receptor beta chain is given with its context. Next came a second PCR, run for about 7 to 12 cycles, which used a sample-barcoded 5' primer along with a J-beta primer mix. From the 5' RACE reads, TCRdb called clonotypes with MiXCR, one entry per CDR3 protein. In the table there are around 320,000 distinct CDR3 sequences, roughly 27% of which are singletons. The CDR3 covers 15 residues. Germline assignment: CDR1 SGHTA and CDR2 FQGNSA. With 5 bases clipped from V and 2 bases from J, the junction kept 9 bases outside the gene matches. The record originates from a study of blood T cells in healthy people across ages. Across the study: Template switching retrieved approximately one barcoded beta molecule for each two T cells.

The clonotype originates from a woman aged 70-85 years in good health. This chain connects TRBV7-2 to TRBJ2-7, with 7 nucleotides matching TRBD1. Sequencing was done on a sample of blood. CDR3 in DNA: TGTGCCAGCAGCCTAACCCGGGACAGCACCTACGAGCAGTACTTC. This codes for CASSLTRDSTYEQYF.